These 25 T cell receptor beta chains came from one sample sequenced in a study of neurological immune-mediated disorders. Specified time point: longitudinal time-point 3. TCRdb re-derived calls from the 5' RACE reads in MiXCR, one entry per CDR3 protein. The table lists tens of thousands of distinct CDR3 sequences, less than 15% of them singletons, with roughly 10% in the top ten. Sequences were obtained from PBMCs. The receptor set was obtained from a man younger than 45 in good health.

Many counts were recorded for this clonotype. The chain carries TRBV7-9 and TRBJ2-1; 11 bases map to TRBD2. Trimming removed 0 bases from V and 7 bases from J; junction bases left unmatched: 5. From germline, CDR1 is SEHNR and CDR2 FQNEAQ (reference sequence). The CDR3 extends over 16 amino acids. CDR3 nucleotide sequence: TGTGCCAGCAGCTTAGCGCCTTTAGCGGGAGGGAATGAGCAGTTCTTC. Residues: CASSLAPLAGGNEQFF.

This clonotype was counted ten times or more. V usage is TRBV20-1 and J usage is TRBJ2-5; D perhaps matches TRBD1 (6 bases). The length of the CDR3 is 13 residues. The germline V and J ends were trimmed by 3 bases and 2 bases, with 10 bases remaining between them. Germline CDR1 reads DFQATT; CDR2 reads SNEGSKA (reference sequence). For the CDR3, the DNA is TGCAGTGCTAGGAGGACAGAACAAGAGACCCAGTACTTC. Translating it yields CSARRTEQETQYF.

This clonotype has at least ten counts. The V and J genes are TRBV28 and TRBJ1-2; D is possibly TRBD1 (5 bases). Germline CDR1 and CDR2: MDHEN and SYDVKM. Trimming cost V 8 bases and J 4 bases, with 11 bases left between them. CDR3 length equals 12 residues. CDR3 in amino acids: CASFGGGYGYTF. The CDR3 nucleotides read TGTGCCAGCTTCGGGGGTGGCTATGGCTACACCTTC.

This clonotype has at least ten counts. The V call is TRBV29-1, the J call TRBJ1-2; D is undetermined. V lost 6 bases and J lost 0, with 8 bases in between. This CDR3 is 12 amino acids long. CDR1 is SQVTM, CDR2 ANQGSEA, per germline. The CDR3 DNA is TGCAGCGTCCCCAGCTCTAACTATGGCTACACCTTC. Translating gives CSVPSSNYGYTF.

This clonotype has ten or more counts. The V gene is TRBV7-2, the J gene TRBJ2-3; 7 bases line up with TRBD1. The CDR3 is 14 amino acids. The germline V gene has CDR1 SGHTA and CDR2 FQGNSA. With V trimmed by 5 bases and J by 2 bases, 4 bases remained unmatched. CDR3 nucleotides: TGTGCCAGCAGCCGGGACAGATACACAGATACGCAGTATTTT. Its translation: CASSRDRYTDTQYF.

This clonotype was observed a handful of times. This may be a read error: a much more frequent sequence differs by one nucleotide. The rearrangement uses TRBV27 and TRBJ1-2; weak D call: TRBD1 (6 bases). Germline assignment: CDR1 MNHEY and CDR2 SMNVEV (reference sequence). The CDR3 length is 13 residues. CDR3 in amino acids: CANSWTANYGYTF. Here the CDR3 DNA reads TGTGCCAACAGTTGGACAGCTAACTATGGCTACACCTTC.

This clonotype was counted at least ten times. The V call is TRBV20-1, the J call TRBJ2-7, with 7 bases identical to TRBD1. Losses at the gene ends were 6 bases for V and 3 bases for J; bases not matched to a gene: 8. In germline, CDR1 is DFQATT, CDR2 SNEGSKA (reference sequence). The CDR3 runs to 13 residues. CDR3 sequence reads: CSAIGQGDYEQYF. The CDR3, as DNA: TGCAGTGCCATTGGGCAGGGGGACTACGAGCAGTACTTC.

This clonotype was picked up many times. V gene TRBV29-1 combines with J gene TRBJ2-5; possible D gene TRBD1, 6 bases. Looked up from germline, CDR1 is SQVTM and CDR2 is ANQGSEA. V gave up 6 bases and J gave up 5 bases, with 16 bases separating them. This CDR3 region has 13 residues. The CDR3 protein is CSVQGGVRETQYF. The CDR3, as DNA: TGCAGCGTCCAAGGGGGAGTACGGGAGACCCAGTACTTC.

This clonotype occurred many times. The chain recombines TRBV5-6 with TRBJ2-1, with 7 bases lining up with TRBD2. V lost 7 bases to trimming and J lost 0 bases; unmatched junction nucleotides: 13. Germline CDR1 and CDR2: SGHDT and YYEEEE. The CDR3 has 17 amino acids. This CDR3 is CASDSLGGGSSYNEQFF. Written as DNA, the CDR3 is TGTGCCAGCGACTCCCTTGGGGGGGGTAGCTCCTACAATGAGCAGTTCTTC.

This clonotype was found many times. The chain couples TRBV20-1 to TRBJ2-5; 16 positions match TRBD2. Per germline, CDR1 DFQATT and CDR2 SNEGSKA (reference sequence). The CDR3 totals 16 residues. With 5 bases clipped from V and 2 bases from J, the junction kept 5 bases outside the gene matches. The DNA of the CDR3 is TGCAGTGCTTGGGAGGGACTAGCGGGAGGGCAAGAGACCCAGTACTTC. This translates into CSAWEGLAGGQETQYF.

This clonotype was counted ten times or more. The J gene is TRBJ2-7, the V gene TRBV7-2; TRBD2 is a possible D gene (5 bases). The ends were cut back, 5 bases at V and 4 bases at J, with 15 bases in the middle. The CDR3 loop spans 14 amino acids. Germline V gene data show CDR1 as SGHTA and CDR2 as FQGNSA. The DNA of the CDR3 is TGTGCCAGCAGCGAAAGCCGAGGGCCTTACGAGCAGTACTTC. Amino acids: CASSESRGPYEQYF.

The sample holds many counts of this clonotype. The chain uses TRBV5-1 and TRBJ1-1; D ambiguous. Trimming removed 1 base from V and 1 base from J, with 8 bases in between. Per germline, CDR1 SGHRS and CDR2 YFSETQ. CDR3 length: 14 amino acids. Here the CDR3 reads CASSLRQPNTEAFF. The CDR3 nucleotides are TGCGCCAGCAGCTTGCGCCAGCCGAACACTGAAGCTTTCTTT.

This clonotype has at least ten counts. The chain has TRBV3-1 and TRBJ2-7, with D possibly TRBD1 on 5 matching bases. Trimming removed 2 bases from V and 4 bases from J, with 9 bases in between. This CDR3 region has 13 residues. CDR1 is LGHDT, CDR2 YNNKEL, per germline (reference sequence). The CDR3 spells CASSQRQFYEQYF. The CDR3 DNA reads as TGTGCCAGCAGCCAAAGACAGTTTTACGAGCAGTACTTC.

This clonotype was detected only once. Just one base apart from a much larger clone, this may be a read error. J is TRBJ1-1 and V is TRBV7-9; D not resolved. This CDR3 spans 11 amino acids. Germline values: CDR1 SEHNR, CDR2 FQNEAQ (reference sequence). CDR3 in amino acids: CARGPGAESFF. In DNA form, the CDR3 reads TGTGCCAGGGGCCCCGGAGCTGAATCTTTCTTT.

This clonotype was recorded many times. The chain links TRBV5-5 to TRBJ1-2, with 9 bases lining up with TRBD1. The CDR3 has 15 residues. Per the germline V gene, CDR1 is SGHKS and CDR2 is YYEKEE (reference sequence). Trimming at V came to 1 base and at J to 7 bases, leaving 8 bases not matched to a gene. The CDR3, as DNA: TGTGCCAGCAGCTTGATGACAGGGGGTAGTGGTGGCTACACCTTC. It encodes CASSLMTGGSGGYTF.

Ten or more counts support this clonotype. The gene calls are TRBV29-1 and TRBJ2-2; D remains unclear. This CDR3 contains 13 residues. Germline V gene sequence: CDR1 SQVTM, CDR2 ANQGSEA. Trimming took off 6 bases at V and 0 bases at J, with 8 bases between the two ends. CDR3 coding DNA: TGCAGCGTAGACGCCGCGAACACCGGGGAGCTGTTTTTT. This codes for CSVDAANTGELFF.

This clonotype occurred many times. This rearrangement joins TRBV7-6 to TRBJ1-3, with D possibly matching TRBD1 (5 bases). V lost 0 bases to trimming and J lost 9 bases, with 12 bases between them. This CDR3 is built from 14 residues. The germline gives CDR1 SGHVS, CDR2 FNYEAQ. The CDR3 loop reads CASSLASTGATIYF. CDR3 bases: TGTGCCAGCAGCTTAGCCTCCACTGGGGCCACCATATATTTT.

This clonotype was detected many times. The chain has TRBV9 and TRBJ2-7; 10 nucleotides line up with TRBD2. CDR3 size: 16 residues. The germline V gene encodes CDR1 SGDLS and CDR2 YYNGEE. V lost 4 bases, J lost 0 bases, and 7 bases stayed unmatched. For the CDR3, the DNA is TGTGCCAGCAGCACCTCCGGACTAGCGGACTCCTACGAGCAGTACTTC. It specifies CASSTSGLADSYEQYF.

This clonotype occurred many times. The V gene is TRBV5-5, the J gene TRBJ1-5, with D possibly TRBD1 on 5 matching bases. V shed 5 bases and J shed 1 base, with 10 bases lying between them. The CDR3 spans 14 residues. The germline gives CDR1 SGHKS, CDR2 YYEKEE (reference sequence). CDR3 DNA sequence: TGTGCCAGCAGAGGGGAGGGAAGCAATCAGCCCCAGCATTTT. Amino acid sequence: CASRGEGSNQPQHF.

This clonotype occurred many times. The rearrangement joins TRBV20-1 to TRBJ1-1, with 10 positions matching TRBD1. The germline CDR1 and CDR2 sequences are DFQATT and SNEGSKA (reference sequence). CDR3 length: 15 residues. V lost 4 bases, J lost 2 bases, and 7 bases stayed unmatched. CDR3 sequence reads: CSATNRDRGNTEAFF. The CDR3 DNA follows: TGCAGTGCTACAAACCGGGACAGGGGTAACACTGAAGCTTTCTTT.

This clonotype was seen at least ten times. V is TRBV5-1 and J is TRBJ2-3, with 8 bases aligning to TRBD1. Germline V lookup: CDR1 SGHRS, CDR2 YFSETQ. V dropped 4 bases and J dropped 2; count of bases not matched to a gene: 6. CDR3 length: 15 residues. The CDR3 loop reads CASSEGQGNTDTQYF. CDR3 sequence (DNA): TGCGCCAGCAGCGAAGGACAGGGCAACACAGATACGCAGTATTTT. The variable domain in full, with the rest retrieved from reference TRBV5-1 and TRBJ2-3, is KAGVTQTPRYLIKTRGQQVTLSCSPISGHRSVSWYQQTPGQGLQFLFEYFSETQRNKGNFPGRFSGRQFSNSRSEMNVSTLELGDSALYLCASSEGQGNTDTQYFGPGTRLTVL.

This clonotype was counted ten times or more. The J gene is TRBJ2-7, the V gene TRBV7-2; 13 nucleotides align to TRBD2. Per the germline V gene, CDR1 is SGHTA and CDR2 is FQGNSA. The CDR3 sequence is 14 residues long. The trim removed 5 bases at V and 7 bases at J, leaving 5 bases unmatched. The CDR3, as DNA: TGTGCCAGCAGCCTACTAGCGGGAGGGCGGGAGCAGTACTTC. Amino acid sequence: CASSLLAGGREQYF.

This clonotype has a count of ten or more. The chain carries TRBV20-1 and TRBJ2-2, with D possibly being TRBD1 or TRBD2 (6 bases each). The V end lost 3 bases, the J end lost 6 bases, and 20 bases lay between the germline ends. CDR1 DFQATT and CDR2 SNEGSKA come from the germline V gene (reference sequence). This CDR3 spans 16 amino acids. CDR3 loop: CSASASGANAPGELFF. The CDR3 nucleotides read TGCAGTGCTAGTGCCTCGGGGGCTAATGCACCCGGGGAGCTGTTTTTT.

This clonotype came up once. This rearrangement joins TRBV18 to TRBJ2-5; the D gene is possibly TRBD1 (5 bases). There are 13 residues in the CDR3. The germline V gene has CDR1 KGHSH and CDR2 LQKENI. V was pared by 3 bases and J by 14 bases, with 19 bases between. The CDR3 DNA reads TGTGCCAGCTCACCTAGGACGACAGAGACCCGATACTTC. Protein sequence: CASSPRTTETRYF.

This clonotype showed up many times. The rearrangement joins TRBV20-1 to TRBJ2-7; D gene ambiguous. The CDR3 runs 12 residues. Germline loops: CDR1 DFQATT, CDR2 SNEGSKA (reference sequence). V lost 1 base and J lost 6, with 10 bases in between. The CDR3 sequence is CSARVLATEQYF. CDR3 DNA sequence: TGCAGTGCTAGAGTCCTGGCAACCGAGCAGTACTTC.